The present TCR beta chain was sequenced within a study of T cell repertoires in cytomegalovirus infection. Across the whole study: It can be stated that public TCR beta signatures indicated CMV infection as well as a matching HLA type. Whole-study findings and limits: Cumulative public TCR beta family frequency identified carriers of CMV plus the relevant HLA. The study found HLA-C-restricted CMV-specific TCR beta clonotypes dominating the ex vivo response.

MiXCR, run by TCRdb on the reads, gives a single entry per CDR3 protein. Of around 290,000 distinct CDR3 sequences in the sample, about 25% were seen once. To note about this clonotype: No antigen is known for it. A much more abundant neighbour one base away suggests this may be a read error.

The CDR3 is 13 amino acids. The germline gives CDR1 SGHTA, CDR2 FQGTGA. Trimming cost V 8 bases and J 3 bases, with 13 bases left between them. This sequence originates from a human donor in good health (CMV status not recorded). Some clones in this sample may be carry-over from other donors' samples. The rearrangement uses TRBV7-3 and TRBJ1-1; D remains unclear. What was sequenced was PBMCs. The CDR3 bases are TGTGCCAGCTCTCAAACATGGGACACTGAAGCTTTCTTT. This sequence encodes CASSQTWDTEAFF.